Below, 17 T cell receptor beta chains from the same sample are listed, as sequenced in a study of shared clonotypes between healthy human individuals. Sequencing was performed with immunoSEQ multiplex PCR; in TCRdb, only in-frame clones are kept and a portion is missing. The repertoire holds about 2.3 million clones, with 85% to 95% as singletons. The specimen was naive CD4+ T cells from PBMCs. The subset denotes: CD45RA+ positively selected. The receptor source for this set is a man in his late teens or twenties in good health. Some clones in this sample may be carry-over from other donors' samples.

The chain links TRBV28 to TRBJ1-2, with 7 bases identical to TRBD1. The CDR3 runs 15 residues. With V trimmed by 6 bases and J by 5 bases, 12 bases remained unmatched. Germline CDR1 MDHEN, CDR2 SYDVKM. CDR3 nucleotide sequence: TGTGCCAGCAGACGCTTCACCGGGACAGAATATGGCTACACCTTC. This codes for CASRRFTGTEYGYTF.

V usage is TRBV7-9 and J usage is TRBJ1-5; 7 nucleotides match TRBD1. This CDR3 is 18 amino acids long. The germline CDR1 and CDR2 sequences are SEHNR and FQNEAQ (reference sequence). Trimming at V came to 1 base and at J to 2 bases, leaving 11 bases not matched to a gene. The CDR3 DNA reads TGTGCCAGCAGCTTAGTGCAACAGGGGCGGTTCGGCAATCAGCCCCAGCATTTT. This encodes CASSLVQQGRFGNQPQHF.

This chain connects TRBV20-1 to TRBJ2-5; D ambiguous. Germline V gives CDR1 DFQATT, CDR2 SNEGSKA (reference sequence). The CDR3 loop spans 11 amino acids. The V and J ends lost 0 bases and 7 bases respectively, with 6 bases between them. The CDR3, as DNA: TGCAGTGCTAGAGATCCCCGGACCCAGTACTTC. It codes for CSARDPRTQYF.

This chain uses TRBV18 with TRBJ1-3; D is unclear. Germline assignment: CDR1 KGHSH and CDR2 LQKENI. The CDR3 has 16 amino acids. Trimming removed 3 bases from V and 8 bases from J, with 20 bases in between. The CDR3 spells CASSPALSAAPDTIYF. CDR3 coding DNA: TGTGCCAGCTCACCCGCCCTTTCCGCGGCACCAGACACCATATATTTT.

The chain is built from TRBV28 and TRBJ2-7; TRBD2 agrees at 11 bases. The CDR3 consists of 13 residues. J lost 6 bases, V lost 11 bases, and 9 bases had no gene match. The germline gives CDR1 MDHEN, CDR2 SYDVKM. The CDR3: CAGTTSGGREQYF. Here the CDR3 DNA reads TGTGCCGGCACCACTAGCGGGGGTCGCGAGCAGTACTTC.

This sequence joins TRBV11-2 and TRBJ2-1; D possibly corresponds to TRBD1 (5 bases). V lost 6 bases to trimming and J lost 10 bases, with 22 bases between them. The CDR3 totals 15 residues. The germline V gene encodes CDR1 SGHAT and CDR2 FQNNGV. CDR3 loop: CASRASTGSRWEQFF. The CDR3 DNA reads TGTGCCAGCAGGGCTTCCACAGGTTCCCGTTGGGAGCAGTTCTTC. Full variable domain (missing parts from reference TRBV11-2 and TRBJ2-1): EAGVAQSPRYKIIEKRQSVAFWCNPISGHATLYWYQQILGQGPKLLIQFQNNGVVDDSQLPKDRFSAERLKGVDSTLKIQPAKLEDSAVYLCASRASTGSRWEQFFGPGTRLTVL.

Regarding this clone: Compared with germline, one end of the junction differs, possibly owing to a read error. J is TRBJ2-1 and V is TRBV15, with 12 bases matching TRBD2. CDR1 and CDR2 from the germline V gene are LNHNV and YYDKDF (reference sequence). CDR3 length: 15 amino acids. In nucleotides, the CDR3 is TGTGCCACCAGCAGACCCCAGGGACTAGCGGGTTATAAGGTCTTC. Amino acid sequence: CATSRPQGLAGYKVF.

This clone was picked up one time. V and J are TRBV6-6 and TRBJ2-5, with TRBD2 matching over 7 bases. This CDR3 region has 15 residues. CDR1 MNHNY and CDR2 SVGAGI come from the germline V gene (reference sequence). J gave up 4 bases and V 7 bases, and 12 bases lay outside the gene matches. The CDR3 protein is CASTEAGVGRETQYF. The CDR3 DNA follows: TGTGCCAGCACAGAGGCGGGAGTAGGTAGAGAGACCCAGTACTTC.

The CDR3 coding sequence is TGTGCCACCAGCAGAGATGTTGGGGGCAGCGGGGAGCTGTTTTTT. Its translation is CATSRDVGGSGELFF. The chain couples TRBV15 to TRBJ2-2, with TRBD1 as a possible D gene (6 bases). Looked up from germline, CDR1 is LNHNV and CDR2 is YYDKDF (reference sequence). This CDR3 region has 15 residues. V was cut by 0 bases and J by 7 bases, with 12 bases left in between.

The chain carries TRBV5-1 and TRBJ2-3; the D gene is possibly TRBD2 (6 bases). The CDR3 runs to 16 residues. Looked up from germline, CDR1 is SGHRS and CDR2 is YFSETQ. Trimming cost V 4 bases and J 7 bases, with 22 bases left between them. This CDR3 is CASSPWGVVLANTQYF. The CDR3 DNA is TGCGCCAGCAGCCCTTGGGGGGTAGTATTAGCCAATACGCAGTATTTT.

This clone was seen once. The genes are TRBV25-1 and TRBJ2-1; TRBD2 matches at 14 bases. CDR1 and CDR2 (germline): MGHDK, SYGVNS. Unmatched junction bases numbered 9, after V lost 4 bases and J lost 4 bases. The length of the CDR3 is 18 residues. The CDR3 DNA is TGTGCCAGCAGTGGGGACCGAAGGACTAGCGGGAGGTACAATGAGCAGTTCTTC. Translation gives CASSGDRRTSGRYNEQFF.

The chain employs TRBV4-1 and TRBJ2-3; D unclear. Germline CDR1 and CDR2: MGHRA and YSYEKL. This CDR3 is 12 amino acids long. The ends were cut back, 3 bases at V and 5 bases at J, with 6 bases in the middle. CDR3 amino acids: CASSQAGDTQYF. The CDR3 DNA sequence: TGCGCCAGCAGCCAGGCCGGAGATACGCAGTATTTT.

The V and J genes are TRBV7-6 and TRBJ1-1; TRBD1 aligns across 7 bases. CDR1 and CDR2 (germline): SGHVS, FNYEAQ. CDR3 length: 14 residues. The ends lost 1 base at V and 5 bases at J; junction bases unmatched: 4. This CDR3 is CASSLGIRGTEAFF. CDR3 DNA sequence: TGTGCCAGCAGCTTAGGGATCAGGGGGACTGAAGCTTTCTTT.

V gene TRBV15 combines with J gene TRBJ2-7; weak D call: TRBD1 (6 bases). This CDR3 has 16 amino acids. The V gene's germline CDR1 is LNHNV and CDR2 YYDKDF (reference sequence). Trimming left V 1 base short and J 2 bases short, with 15 bases between. The CDR3, as DNA: TGTGCCACCAGCAGAGTAACGGGACAAGGAACCTACGAGCAGTACTTC. The encoded protein is CATSRVTGQGTYEQYF.

The chain carries TRBV5-4 and TRBJ2-5; TRBD2 might be the D (5 bases). Germline lookup yields CDR1 SGHNT and CDR2 YYREEE (reference sequence). Trimming cost V 5 bases and J 7 bases, with 15 bases left between them. The CDR3 is 13 residues long. DNA for the CDR3: TGTGCCAGCAGTTTTGGACGGGATAGGACCCAGTACTTC. It encodes CASSFGRDRTQYF.

This chain links TRBV11-2 with TRBJ2-1, with TRBD1 matching over 7 bases. J was trimmed by 5 bases and V by 2 bases; bases with no gene match: 15. CDR1 is SGHAT and CDR2 is FQNNGV in the germline V gene. CDR3 length: 18 amino acids. CDR3 DNA: TGTGCCAGCAGCTTAAGGCCCACTACAGGGGCCCCGAACAATGAGCAGTTCTTC. Translation: CASSLRPTTGAPNNEQFF.

V usage is TRBV5-1 and J usage is TRBJ1-2, with a tentative D call TRBD1 (5 bases). The CDR3 length is 14 residues. V shed 3 bases and J shed 2 bases, with 11 bases lying between them. The germline V gene has CDR1 SGHRS and CDR2 YFSETQ. The CDR3 here is CASSSQTANYGYTF. The CDR3 DNA is TGCGCCAGCAGCTCCCAGACAGCAAACTATGGCTACACCTTC.